These 16 T cell receptor beta chains came from one sample sequenced in a study of cytomegalovirus exposure and HLA in healthy donors. TCRdb's table, derived via immunoSEQ multiplex PCR, lists solely in-frame clones and lacks some. Altogether tens of thousands of clones are present, 89% being singletons, with the ten largest covering roughly 1.2%. Sequenced sample: PBMCs. Receptor source: a woman aged 18-29 years in good health and CMV-seronegative.

The chain employs TRBV11-3 and TRBJ2-3, with TRBD1 matching over 10 bases. V lost 5 bases to trimming and J lost 0 bases; unmatched junction nucleotides: 5. The length of the CDR3 is 16 residues. Germline V gene sequence: CDR1 SGHNT, CDR2 YENEEA. This chain's CDR3 is CASSRGTGESTDTQYF. The CDR3 DNA follows: TGTGCCAGCAGCCGAGGGACAGGGGAGAGCACAGATACGCAGTATTTT.

The J gene is TRBJ1-5, the V gene TRBV6-5, with D perhaps matching TRBD1 (6 bases). Looked up from germline, CDR1 is MNHEY and CDR2 is SVGAGI. V was trimmed by 7 bases and J by 0 bases, leaving 10 bases between them. CDR3 length: 14 residues. CDR3 sequence (DNA): TGTGCCAGCACGAGGGGGAATAGCAATCAGCCCCAGCATTTT. Translating gives CASTRGNSNQPQHF.

This sequence joins TRBV30 and TRBJ1-5; tentative D call: TRBD1 (6 bases). CDR1 and CDR2 (germline): GTSNPN, SVGIG (reference sequence). The CDR3 totals 15 residues. Trimming cost V 3 bases and J 2 bases, with 14 bases left between them. CDR3 amino acids: CAWSSSDRGNQPQHF. The CDR3 region has the DNA TGTGCCTGGAGCTCCTCGGACAGAGGCAATCAGCCCCAGCATTTT. Full variable domain (missing parts from reference TRBV30 and TRBJ1-5): SQTIHQWPATLVQPVGSPLSLECTVEGTSNPNLYWYRQAAGRGLQLLFYSVGIGQISSEVPQNLSASRPQDRQFILSSKKLLLSDSGFYLCAWSSSDRGNQPQHFGDGTRLSIL.

V gene TRBV6-1 combines with J gene TRBJ2-1, with 10 bases that match TRBD1. Per germline, CDR1 MNHNS and CDR2 SASEGT. After removal of 0 bases from V and 7 bases from J, the junction contained 3 bases not matched to a gene. This CDR3 contains 15 residues. In nucleotides, the CDR3 is TGTGCCAGCAGTGAAGCGGGACAGGGGAGGAATGAGCAGTTCTTC. Residues: CASSEAGQGRNEQFF.

This rearrangement joins TRBV7-9 to TRBJ2-1; D might be TRBD2 (6 bases). The length of the CDR3 is 16 residues. Germline V gene data show CDR1 as SEHNR and CDR2 as FQNEAQ (reference sequence). The V end was cut by 1 base, the J end by 0 bases, with 10 bases between. The CDR3 region is CASSLGAGSSYNEQFF. The CDR3 nucleotides are TGTGCCAGCAGCTTAGGCGCGGGATCCTCCTACAATGAGCAGTTCTTC. The full variable domain, rest sourced from reference TRBV7-9 and TRBJ2-1, is DTGVSQNPRHKITKRGQNVTFRCDPISEHNRLYWYRQTLGQGPEFLTYFQNEAQLEKSRLLSDRFSAERPKGSFSTLEIQRTEQGDSAMYLCASSLGAGSSYNEQFFGPGTRLTVL.

The chain uses TRBV6-1 and TRBJ2-7; 10 nucleotides agree with TRBD2. Germline assignment: CDR1 MNHNS and CDR2 SASEGT. The CDR3 is 15 residues long. Trimming cost V 5 bases and J 2 bases; bases outside gene matches: 6. The CDR3 sequence: CASSQSTSGTYEQYF. For the CDR3, the DNA is TGTGCCAGCAGTCAGAGCACTAGCGGGACCTACGAGCAGTACTTC.

The chain recombines TRBV5-1 with TRBJ2-7; D may be TRBD1 (6 bases). The V and J ends lost 0 bases and 2 bases respectively, with 18 bases between them. CDR1 SGHRS and CDR2 YFSETQ come from the germline V gene. CDR3 length: 17 amino acids. CDR3 region: CASSLGYGTRPTYEQYF. The CDR3 DNA reads as TGCGCCAGCAGCTTGGGGTATGGGACACGTCCTACCTACGAGCAGTACTTC.

V is TRBV6-5 and J is TRBJ2-3; 8 bases match TRBD1. The CDR3 contains 14 residues. Germline values: CDR1 MNHEY, CDR2 SVGAGI. V trimming: 6 bases; J trimming: 2 bases; junction bases outside the gene matches: 4. The chain's CDR3 is CASRRQGYTDTQYF. The CDR3 DNA reads as TGTGCCAGCAGGAGACAGGGGTACACAGATACGCAGTATTTT.

J is TRBJ2-5 and V is TRBV7-5; TRBD1 was called by the table and not checked on the DNA. TRBV7-5 is shown as a pseudogene. This CDR3 has 14 residues. The CDR3 DNA sequence: TGTGTCGACAAACTCTTTGGTAGACAAGAGACCCAGTACTTC. Residues: CVDKLFGRQETQYF.

This sequence joins TRBV6-1 and TRBJ2-5, with 8 bases matching TRBD2. The length of the CDR3 is 17 residues. Germline-derived CDR1 and CDR2 are MNHNS and SASEGT. Germline trimming cut 2 bases from V and 9 bases from J; bases unmatched to any gene: 17. This CDR3 reads CASSEQSGGRSVRPQYF. DNA for the CDR3: TGTGCCAGCAGTGAACAGAGTGGCGGGAGGTCCGTGAGGCCCCAGTACTTC.

The V call is TRBV29-1, the J call TRBJ1-2; 7 bases line up with TRBD1. Germline lookup yields CDR1 SQVTM and CDR2 ANQGSEA. The trim removed 5 bases at V and 3 bases at J, leaving 3 bases unmatched. This CDR3 comprises 12 residues. CDR3 nucleotide sequence: TGCAGCGTTCGGCAGGGGGACTATGGCTACACCTTC. Its translation is CSVRQGDYGYTF.

V usage is TRBV5-1 and J usage is TRBJ2-2; 8 positions agree with TRBD1. V lost 3 bases to trimming and J lost 4 bases; unmatched junction nucleotides: 8. The germline gives CDR1 SGHRS, CDR2 YFSETQ. The CDR3 loop spans 16 amino acids. The CDR3 protein is CASSSQGARGTGELFF. As DNA, the CDR3 is TGCGCCAGCAGCTCTCAGGGGGCGCGCGGCACCGGGGAGCTGTTTTTT.

J is TRBJ2-3 and V is TRBV5-1; 10 bases are a match to TRBD2. The length of the CDR3 is 17 residues. Losses at the gene ends were 0 bases for V and 2 bases for J; bases not matched to a gene: 6. The germline CDR1 and CDR2 sequences are SGHRS and YFSETQ. This CDR3 is CASSLGSGGAYTDTQYF. The CDR3 bases are TGCGCCAGCAGCTTGGGGAGCGGGGGGGCCTACACAGATACGCAGTATTTT.

CDR3 in DNA: TGTGCCAGCAGTGAAATGGGGGCCCATTTCTATGGCTACACCTTC. This gives the protein CASSEMGAHFYGYTF. This rearrangement joins TRBV2 to TRBJ1-2; D perhaps matches TRBD1 (6 bases). Germline V gene lookup returns CDR1 SNHLY and CDR2 FYNNEI. The CDR3 length is 15 residues. Trimming cost V 2 bases and J 4 bases, with 14 bases left between them.

V is TRBV28 and J is TRBJ2-5, with D possibly matching TRBD1 (6 bases). CDR1 MDHEN and CDR2 SYDVKM come from the germline V gene. CDR3 length equals 14 residues. Between the trimmed V and J ends, which lost 6 bases and 8 bases, there was a span of 19 bases. The CDR3 protein is CASRGQSALKTQYF. The DNA for the CDR3 is TGTGCCAGCAGAGGACAGTCGGCTTTGAAAACCCAGTACTTC.

This chain connects TRBV27 to TRBJ2-7, with 8 positions matching TRBD2. CDR1 and CDR2 from the germline V gene are MNHEY and SMNVEV (reference sequence). The junction had 6 bases not matched to a gene; V was cut back by 6 bases and J by 2 bases. This CDR3 spans 14 amino acids. In DNA, the CDR3 is TGTGCCAGCAGCCCTGAGGGACTAGCCTACGAGCAGTACTTC. Encoded protein: CASSPEGLAYEQYF.